These 2 T cell receptor beta chains came from one sample sequenced in a study of cytotoxic CD8 clonotypes in ibrutinib-treated CLL. Generated by immunoSEQ multiplex PCR, the TCRdb table keeps only in-frame clones and is missing some. The sample consists of approximately 84,000 clones, 86% of them appearing once. Sequencing used PBMCs, obtained before ibrutinib treatment. Receptor source: a human donor with chronic lymphocytic leukemia.

The CDR3 reads CASSRRQETQYF. The CDR3 DNA reads as TGTGCCAGCAGCCGGCGACAAGAGACCCAGTACTTC. The J gene is TRBJ2-5, the V gene TRBV6-5; D unresolved. The CDR3 is 12 amino acids. Germline V gene data show CDR1 as MNHEY and CDR2 as SVGAGI. V lost 6 bases to trimming and J lost 2 bases, with 7 bases between them.

The chain has TRBV5-1 and TRBJ2-1, with 7 nucleotides matching TRBD2. The CDR3 extends over 14 amino acids. Losses at the gene ends were 2 bases for V and 10 bases for J; bases not matched to a gene: 9. Germline V CDR1 and CDR2: SGHRS, YFSETQ. Here the CDR3 reads CASSLGTNLPEQFF. As DNA, the CDR3 is TGCGCCAGCAGCTTAGGGACTAACTTACCGGAGCAGTTCTTC.